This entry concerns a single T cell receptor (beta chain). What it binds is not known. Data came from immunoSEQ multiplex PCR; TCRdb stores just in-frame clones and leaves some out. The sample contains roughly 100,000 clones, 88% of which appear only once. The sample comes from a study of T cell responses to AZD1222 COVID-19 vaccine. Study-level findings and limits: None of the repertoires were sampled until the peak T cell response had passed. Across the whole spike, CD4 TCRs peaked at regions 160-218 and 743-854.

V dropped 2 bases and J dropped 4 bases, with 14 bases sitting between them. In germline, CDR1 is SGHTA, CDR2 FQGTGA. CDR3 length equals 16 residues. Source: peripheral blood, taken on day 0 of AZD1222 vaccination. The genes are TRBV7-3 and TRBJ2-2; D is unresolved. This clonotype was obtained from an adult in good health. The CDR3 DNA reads TGTGCCAGCAGCTTAGCGTCGTATCCGGGCACCGGGGAGCTGTTTTTT. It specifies CASSLASYPGTGELFF.